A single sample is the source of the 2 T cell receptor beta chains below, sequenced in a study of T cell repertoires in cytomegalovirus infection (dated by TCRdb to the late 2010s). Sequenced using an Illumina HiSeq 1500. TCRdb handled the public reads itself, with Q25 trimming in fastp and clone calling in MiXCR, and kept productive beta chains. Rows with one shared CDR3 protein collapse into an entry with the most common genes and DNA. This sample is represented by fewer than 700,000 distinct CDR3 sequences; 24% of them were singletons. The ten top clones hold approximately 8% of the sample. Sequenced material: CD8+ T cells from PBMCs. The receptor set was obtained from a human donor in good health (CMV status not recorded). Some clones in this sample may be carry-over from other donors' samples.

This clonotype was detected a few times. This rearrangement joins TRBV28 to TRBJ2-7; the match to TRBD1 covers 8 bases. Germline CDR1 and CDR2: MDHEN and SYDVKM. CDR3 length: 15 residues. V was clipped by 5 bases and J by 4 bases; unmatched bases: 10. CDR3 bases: TGTGCCAGCAGTACTCGGACAGGGCCCATTTACGAGCAGTACGTC. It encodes CASSTRTGPIYEQYV.

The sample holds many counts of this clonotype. The CDR3 protein is CASSLEQSRDTQYF. CDR3 nucleotide sequence: TGTGCCAGCAGCTTAGAACAGTCAAGAGATACGCAGTATTTT. V is TRBV7-9 and J is TRBJ2-3, with D hard to call. CDR3 length: 14 residues. Trimming removed 1 base from V and 5 bases from J, with 10 bases in between. Germline V gene data show CDR1 as SEHNR and CDR2 as FQNEAQ (reference sequence). Based on the CDR3 plus reference TRBV7-9 and TRBJ2-3, the full variable domain is DTGVSQNPRHKITKRGQNVTFRCDPISEHNRLYWYRQTLGQGPEFLTYFQNEAQLEKSRLLSDRFSAERPKGSFSTLEIQRTEQGDSAMYLCASSLEQSRDTQYFGPGTRLTVL.